This TCR beta chain was identified during a study of blood T cell repertoires in COVID-19 (dated by TCRdb to 2018 to 2021). About the full investigation: The collaborator samples originated in the United States, Italy and Spain and spanned the acute and convalescent phases of COVID-19. The prospective study material was composed of cDNA or gDNA derived from T cells, B-cell-depleted T cells, or PBMCs. The dataset comprised deeply sampled blood TCRbeta repertoires from subjects exposed to, actively infected with, or recovered from COVID-19. A freely available public database, intended as a resource for researchers studying the immune response to SARS-CoV-2, is where the repertoires were released. The samples were drawn from the first 160 participants of the ongoing ImmuneRACE study and from more than 1,000 subjects provided by 6 global collaborators. The sample metadata nearly always contained a de-identified subject ID, COVID-19 status, age in years and sex. Where available, HLA class I and class II types were taken from metadata supplied by the sample provider and were not determined by assay-based typing.

Paper-wide results and their limitations: How much clinical and demographic metadata was included differed by source and by participant, and the metadata was provided uncurated.

Participants in the prospective study were enrolled through a virtual design, were aged about 18 to 100 years, and lived in about two dozen United States geographic areas. In the prospective study, participants were assigned to cohorts based on the clinical history participants reported in a screening survey and a study questionnaire. Exposed participants had been in contact with someone with a PCR-confirmed or clinician-diagnosed COVID-19 case within 2 weeks of study entry. In the prospective study, mobile phlebotomists collected whole blood, serum and a nasopharyngeal or oropharyngeal swab from each participant. Additional blood draws and questionnaires over a roughly two-month period could optionally be provided by prospective study participants. Before DNA extraction, prospective study blood samples were shipped either frozen or at room temperature. TCRbeta CDR3 regions were amplified from genomic DNA using the immunoSEQ Assay, a bias-controlled multiplex PCR. In the original analysis: Within the assay, amplification of reference gene primers was used to estimate how many nucleated cells each sample contained. To quantify the absolute abundance of each unique TCRbeta CDR3 rearrangement, sequence reads were collapsed and filtered. For each sample, productive Simpson clonality was calculated as the square root of Simpson's diversity index across productive rearrangements. TCRdb re-hosts the immuneACCESS table, in-frame sequences only. Its copies lack some clones; in the studies checked, an unresolved V gene accounts for under half of them, and the cause for the rest is not known. Clone size and the V and J calls come from that table; the DNA yielded D and trimming. This sample gives under 250,000 clones in total; 83% of them show up just once. The ten largest account for nearly 5% of the sample.

A word on this clone: Its antigen is still unknown. Per-base qualities were not stored, and no clone one base away is much larger.

From a lookup of the germline V gene, CDR1 and CDR2 are SNHLY and FYNNEI. For this chain, trimming is 0 bases at the V end and 4 bases at the J end, and the number of junction bases without a gene match is 3. The CDR3 has 14 amino acids, counting the end cysteine and phenylalanine. Only the CDR3 region is kept as DNA, spanning 42 bases read in frame from base 1. The TCR originated in a woman in her fifties or sixties who had been exposed to COVID-19. The rearrangement joined TRBV2 to TRBJ2-7, with 7 bases in between that match TRBD1. Sequenced material: PBMCs or T cells enriched from blood (not recorded which). The CDR3 reads as follows: CASSEAAGGYEQYF. The nucleotide sequence reads TGTGCCAGCAGTGAAGCGGCAGGGGGTTACGAGCAGTACTTC.